This T cell receptor beta chain was found in a study of technical replicates of blood from a few donors. Trimming removed 4 bases from V and 0 bases from J, with 16 bases in between. The germline gives CDR1 LGHNA, CDR2 YSLEER. CDR3 length: 17 amino acids. TCRdb keeps only in-frame clones here, not all; method: immunoSEQ multiplex PCR. This sample has about 59,000 clones, with more than 75% found just once. V usage is TRBV4-3 and J usage is TRBJ2-4; D may be TRBD2 (6 bases). Source material: PBMCs. The clonotype originates from a human donor in good health. Some clones in this sample may be carry-over from other donors' samples. The CDR3 DNA is TGCGCCAGCAGCCCCCGGGTGGGGAGGCAAGCCAAAAACATTCAGTACTTC. Its translation is CASSPRVGRQAKNIQYF.